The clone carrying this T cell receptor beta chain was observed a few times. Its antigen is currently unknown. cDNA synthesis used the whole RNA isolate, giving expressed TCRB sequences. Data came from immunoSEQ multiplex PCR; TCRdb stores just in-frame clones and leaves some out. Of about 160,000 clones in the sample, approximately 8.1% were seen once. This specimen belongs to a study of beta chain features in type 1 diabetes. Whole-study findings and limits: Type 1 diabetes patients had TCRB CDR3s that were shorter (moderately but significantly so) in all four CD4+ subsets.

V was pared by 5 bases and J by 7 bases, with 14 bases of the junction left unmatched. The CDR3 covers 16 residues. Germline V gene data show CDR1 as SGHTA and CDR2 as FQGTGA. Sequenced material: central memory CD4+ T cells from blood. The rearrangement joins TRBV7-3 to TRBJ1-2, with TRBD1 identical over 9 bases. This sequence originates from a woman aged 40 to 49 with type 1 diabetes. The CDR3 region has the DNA TGTGCCAGCAGCCTCGGGCAGGGACAGGGAGCGCTTGGCTACACCTTC. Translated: CASSLGQGQGALGYTF.